What follows is one T cell receptor (beta chain) and its context. Its target is unknown. The sample originates from a study of post-analysis software for immune sequencing data. Study overall: Several disease courses (relapsing-remitting, secondary progressive and progressive-relapsing) of multiple sclerosis were included.

Per germline, CDR1 LNHNV and CDR2 YYDKDF (reference sequence). V was shortened by 1 base and J by 9 bases, with 16 bases between the two germline ends. The CDR3 runs 15 residues. Unique molecular identifiers were built into the TCR beta cDNA libraries. TCRdb re-derived calls from the PCR reads in MiXCR, one entry per CDR3 protein. The sample includes fewer than 850,000 distinct CDR3 sequences, 25% to 30% of them seen just once. General study results and limits: Roughly 5 TRBV segments, TRBV5-6, TRBV5-1 and TRBV20-1 among them, were found more frequent in patients than controls.

This TCR came from a girl between 5 and 17 years old with multiple sclerosis. Sample: blood. The V call is TRBV15, the J call TRBJ2-1; D gene unclear. CDR3 nucleotides: TGTGCCACCAGCAGAGCGGTTAGCCTACAAGGTGAGCAGTTCTTC. This gives the protein CATSRAVSLQGEQFF.